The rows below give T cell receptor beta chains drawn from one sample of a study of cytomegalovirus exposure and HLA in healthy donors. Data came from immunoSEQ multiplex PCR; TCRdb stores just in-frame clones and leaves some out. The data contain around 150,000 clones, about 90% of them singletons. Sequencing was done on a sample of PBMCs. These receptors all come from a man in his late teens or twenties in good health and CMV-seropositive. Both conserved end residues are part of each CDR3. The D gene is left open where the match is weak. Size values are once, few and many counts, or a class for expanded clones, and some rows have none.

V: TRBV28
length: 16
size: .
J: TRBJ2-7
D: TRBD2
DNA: TGTGCCAGCACCCCCCAGAGCGGGAGCGATCCCTACGAGCAGTACTTC
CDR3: CASTPQSGSDPYEQYF

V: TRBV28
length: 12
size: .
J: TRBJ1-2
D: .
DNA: TGTGCCAGCAGTTTGGACATACCCGGCTACACCTTC
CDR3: CASSLDIPGYTF

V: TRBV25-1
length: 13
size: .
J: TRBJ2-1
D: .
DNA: TGTGCCAGCAGTTTATCCTATTCCTATGAGCAGTTCTTC
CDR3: CASSLSYSYEQFF

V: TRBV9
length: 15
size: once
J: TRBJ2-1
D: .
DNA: TGTGCCAGCAGCGTAGCGGGAGAACCTTACAATGAGCAGTTCTTC
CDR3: CASSVAGEPYNEQFF

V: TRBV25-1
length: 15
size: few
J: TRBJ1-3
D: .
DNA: TGTGCCAGCAGCCCACACGGGAGCTCTGGAAACACCATATATTTT
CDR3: CASSPHGSSGNTIYF

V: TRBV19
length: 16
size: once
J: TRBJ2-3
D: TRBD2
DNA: TGTGCCAGTAGTGGAGTTAGCGGGAGGAGCACAGATACGCAGTATTTT
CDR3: CASSGVSGRSTDTQYF

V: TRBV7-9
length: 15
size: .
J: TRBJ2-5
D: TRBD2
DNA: TGTGCCAGCAGCTTTGGACTAGCGGTCCAAGAGACCCAGTACTTC
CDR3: CASSFGLAVQETQYF

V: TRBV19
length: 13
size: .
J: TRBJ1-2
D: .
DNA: TGTGCCAGCCTAGGGCAGGGTGACTATGGCTACACCTTC
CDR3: CASLGQGDYGYTF

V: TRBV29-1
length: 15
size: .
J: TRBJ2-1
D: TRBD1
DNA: TGCAGCGCGCATGGACAGGCCAAATACTACAATGAGCAGTTCTTC
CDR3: CSAHGQAKYYNEQFF

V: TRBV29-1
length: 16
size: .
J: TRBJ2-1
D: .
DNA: TGCAGCGTTGAAGATCGTGGCAGCGACTCCTACAATGAGCAGTTCTTC
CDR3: CSVEDRGSDSYNEQFF

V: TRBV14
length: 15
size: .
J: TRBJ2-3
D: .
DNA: TGTGCCAGCAGCCAAGTTCTAGCAGCATTGGATACGCAGTATTTT
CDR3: CASSQVLAALDTQYF

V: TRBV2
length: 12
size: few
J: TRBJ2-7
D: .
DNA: TGTGCCAGCAGTGTACAGCTCTACGAGCAGTACTTC
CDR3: CASSVQLYEQYF

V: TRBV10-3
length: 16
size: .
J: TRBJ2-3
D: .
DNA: TGTGCCATCAGTGAGCCCCCGGGACAAAGCACAGATACGCAGTATTTT
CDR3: CAISEPPGQSTDTQYF

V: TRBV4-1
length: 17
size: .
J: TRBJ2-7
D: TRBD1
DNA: TGCGCCAGCAGCCCGGAGTCACAGGGGGCCGTGGGGTACGAGCAGTACTTC
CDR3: CASSPESQGAVGYEQYF

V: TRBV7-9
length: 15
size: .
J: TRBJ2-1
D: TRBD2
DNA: TGTGCCAGCAGCCTCGGACTAGCGGGTTACAATGAGCAGTTCTTC
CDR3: CASSLGLAGYNEQFF

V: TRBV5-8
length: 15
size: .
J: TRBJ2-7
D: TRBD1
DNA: TGTGCCAGCAGCTTGGGGGGGACAGGATTCTACGAGCAGTACTTC
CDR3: CASSLGGTGFYEQYF

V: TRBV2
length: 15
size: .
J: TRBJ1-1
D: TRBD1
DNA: TGTGCCAGCAGTTCGGGACAGACATTGAACACTGAAGCTTTCTTT
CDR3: CASSSGQTLNTEAFF

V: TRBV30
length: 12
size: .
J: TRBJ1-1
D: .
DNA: TGTGCCTGGAATCTTATGAACACTGAAGCTTTCTTT
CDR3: CAWNLMNTEAFF

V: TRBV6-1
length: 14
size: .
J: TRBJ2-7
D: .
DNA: TGTGCCAGCAGTGACCCGTCCCTACAGAACGAGCAGTACTTC
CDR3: CASSDPSLQNEQYF

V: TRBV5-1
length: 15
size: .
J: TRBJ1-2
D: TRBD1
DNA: TGCGCCAGCAGCCCGCGGACAGGGAAAAACTATGGCTACACCTTC
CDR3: CASSPRTGKNYGYTF

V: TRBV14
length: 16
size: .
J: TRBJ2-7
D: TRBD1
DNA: TGTGCCAGCAGCCAAGTAAGGCGGGACAGGAAAGACGAGCAGTACTTC
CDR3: CASSQVRRDRKDEQYF

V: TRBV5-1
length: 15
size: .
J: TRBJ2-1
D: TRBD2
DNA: TGCGCCAGCAGCACCCTAGCGGGAGGGTCCAATGAGCAGTTCTTC
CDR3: CASSTLAGGSNEQFF

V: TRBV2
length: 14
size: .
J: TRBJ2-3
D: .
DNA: TGTGCCAGCAGTGACGGGGTAGTCCCAGATACGCAGTATTTT
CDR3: CASSDGVVPDTQYF

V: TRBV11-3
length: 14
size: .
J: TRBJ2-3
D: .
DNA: TGTGCCAGCAGCAAGGCCCTAGCCGCAGATACGCAGTATTTT
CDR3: CASSKALAADTQYF

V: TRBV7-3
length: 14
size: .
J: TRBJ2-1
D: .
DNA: TGTGCCAGCAGCCTTAGCGGTGGGTACAATGAGCAGTTCTTC
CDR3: CASSLSGGYNEQFF

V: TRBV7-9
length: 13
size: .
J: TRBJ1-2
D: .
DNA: TGTGCCAGCAGCTTAGCGGAAGGGAGTGGCTACACCTTC
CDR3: CASSLAEGSGYTF

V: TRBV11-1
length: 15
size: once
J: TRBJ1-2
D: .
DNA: TGTGCCAGCAGCCTTGAGACTCAGTCAAACTATGGCTACACCTTC
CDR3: CASSLETQSNYGYTF

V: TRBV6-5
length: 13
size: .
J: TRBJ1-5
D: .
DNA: TGTGCCAGCAGTTACGACATTAATCAGCCCCAGCATTTT
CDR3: CASSYDINQPQHF

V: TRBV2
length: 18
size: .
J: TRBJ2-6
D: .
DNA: TGTGCCAGCAGTGAGGTACAGGGTTCGGCATCTGGGGCCAACGTCCTGACTTTC
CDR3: CASSEVQGSASGANVLTF

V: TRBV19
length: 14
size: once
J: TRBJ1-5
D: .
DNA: TGTGCCAGTAGTATAGGGGGGAGGTCGCCGCCCCAGCATTTT
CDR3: CASSIGGRSPPQHF

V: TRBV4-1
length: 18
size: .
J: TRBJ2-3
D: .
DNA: TGCGCCAGCAGCCAGAGTGACATACTAGAATTTTTCGGAGATACGCAGTATTTT
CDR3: CASSQSDILEFFGDTQYF

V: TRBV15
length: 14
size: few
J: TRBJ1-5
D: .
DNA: TGTGCCACCAGCAGTACAGGTGGAATCCAGCCCCAGCATTTT
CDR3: CATSSTGGIQPQHF

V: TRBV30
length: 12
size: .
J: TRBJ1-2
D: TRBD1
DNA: TGTGCCTGGAGTCCGACAGGGGGATTTTACACCTTC
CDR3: CAWSPTGGFYTF

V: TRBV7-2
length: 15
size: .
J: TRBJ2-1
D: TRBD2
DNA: TGTGCCAGCAGCCCCGGGACTAGCGGGTCCAATGAGCAGTTCTTC
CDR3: CASSPGTSGSNEQFF

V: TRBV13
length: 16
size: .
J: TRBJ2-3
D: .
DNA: TGTGCCAGCAGCCTCGGTTTAGGCGGGAGCACAGATACGCAGTATTTT
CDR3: CASSLGLGGSTDTQYF

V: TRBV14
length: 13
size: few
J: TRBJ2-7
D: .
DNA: TGTGCCAGCAGCCAATCAGTAGGGGCTGGGCAGTACTTC
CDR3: CASSQSVGAGQYF

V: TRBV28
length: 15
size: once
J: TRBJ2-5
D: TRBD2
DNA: TGTGCCAGCAGTTCGGGCGGGAGTCAACAAGAGACCCAGTACTTC
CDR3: CASSSGGSQQETQYF

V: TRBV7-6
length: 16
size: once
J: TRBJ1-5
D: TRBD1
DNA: TGTGCCAGCAGCTTAGAAGCGAGGGGGCGTAATCAGCCCCAGCATTTT
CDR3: CASSLEARGRNQPQHF

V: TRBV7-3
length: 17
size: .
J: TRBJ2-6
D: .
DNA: TGTGCCAGCAGCTCCCGGGACATCGGCTCTGGGGCCAACGTCCTGACTTTC
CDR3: CASSSRDIGSGANVLTF

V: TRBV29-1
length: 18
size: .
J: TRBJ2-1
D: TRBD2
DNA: TGCAGCGTTGAGGGACTAGCGGGAGGCCCGAGCTCCTACAATGAGCAGTTCTTC
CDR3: CSVEGLAGGPSSYNEQFF

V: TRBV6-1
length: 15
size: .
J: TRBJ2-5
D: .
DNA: TGTGCCAGCAGTGAAAGGGGGTTCGGAAGAGAGACCCAGTACTTC
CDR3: CASSERGFGRETQYF

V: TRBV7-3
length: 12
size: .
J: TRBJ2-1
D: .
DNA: TGTGCCAGCAGCCCGGGTGGGAGGGAGCAGTTCTTC
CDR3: CASSPGGREQFF

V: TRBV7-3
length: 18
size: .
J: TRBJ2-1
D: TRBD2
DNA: TGTGCCAGCAGCTTACACCCCTCGCGGGAGGCCACCTACAATGAGCAGTTCTTC
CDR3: CASSLHPSREATYNEQFF

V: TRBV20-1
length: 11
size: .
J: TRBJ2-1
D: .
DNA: TGCAGTGCTAGTTTACACGATGAGCAGTTCTTC
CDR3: CSASLHDEQFF

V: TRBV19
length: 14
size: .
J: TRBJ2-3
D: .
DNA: TGTGCCAGTAGGGAGGGAGGAAGGACAGATACGCAGTATTTT
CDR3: CASREGGRTDTQYF

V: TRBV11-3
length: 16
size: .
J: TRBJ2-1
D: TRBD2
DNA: TGTGCCAGCAGCTTCCGACTAGCGGGAGGATTTGGGGAGCAGTTCTTC
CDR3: CASSFRLAGGFGEQFF

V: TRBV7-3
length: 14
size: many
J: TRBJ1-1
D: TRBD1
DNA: TGTGCCAGCAGCCCGGGGACAGGGGGCACTGAAGCTTTCTTT
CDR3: CASSPGTGGTEAFF

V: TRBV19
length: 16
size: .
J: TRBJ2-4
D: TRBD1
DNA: TGTGCCAGTAGTCCAGGGACAGCGCAAGCCAAAAACATTCAGTACTTC
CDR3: CASSPGTAQAKNIQYF